This T cell receptor (beta chain) originates from a study of blood T cell repertoires in COVID-19. Sequenced by immunoSEQ multiplex PCR; TCRdb stores in-frame clones only, minus some. The table includes roughly 440,000 clones, around 88% detected once. Germline lookup yields CDR1 LGHDT and CDR2 YNNKEL (reference sequence). The CDR3 has 17 amino acids. Germline trimming cut 2 bases from V and 1 base from J; bases unmatched to any gene: 9. Material for sequencing was peripheral blood. This TCR was sampled from a woman between 45 and 60 years old with COVID-19, enrolled during active disease. The chain carries TRBV3-1 (or the pseudogene TRBV3-2) and TRBJ2-3; 7 bases fit TRBD1. CDR3 residues: CASSQRGRQGGTDTQYF. DNA for the CDR3: TGTGCCAGCAGCCAAAGGGGGAGACAGGGAGGCACAGATACGCAGTATTTT.